One and the same sample provided the 8 T cell receptor beta chains below, sequenced in a study of T-cell reconstitution after alpha-beta-depleted transplantation in children. Researchers prepared the TCRbeta library using unique molecular identifiers, the study reports. TCRdb re-analysed the PCR reads in MiXCR, keeping a single row per CDR3 protein. Of fewer than 550,000 distinct CDR3 sequences listed, roughly a tenth were seen once; the top ten hold roughly 2%. The sample was PBMCs, taken before TCRalphabeta/CD19-depleted stem cell transplant. These receptors were taken from a child aged 2-15 years with inherited bone marrow failure, due to receive a stem cell transplant.

This clonotype occurred many times. V is TRBV4-3 and J is TRBJ2-2; D might be TRBD1 (6 bases). Germline-derived CDR1 and CDR2 are LGHNA and YSLEER. This CDR3 comprises 15 residues. V was cut by 0 bases and J by 7 bases, with 12 bases left in between. CDR3 DNA: TGCGCCAGCAGCCAAGATTACAGGGCGGACGGGGAGCTGTTTTTT. Amino acids: CASSQDYRADGELFF.

A note on this clonotype: With a much larger clone just one base away, this may be a read error. The rearrangement joins TRBV15 to TRBJ2-3; D is uncertain. The CDR3 runs to 14 residues. Germline V CDR1 and CDR2: LNHNV, YYDKDF (reference sequence). This chain's CDR3 is CATGRPTDADTQYF. In nucleotides, the CDR3 is TGTGCCACCGGCAGACCTACGGACGCCGATACGCAGTATTTT.

This clonotype was counted ten times or more. The V and J genes are TRBV6-6 and TRBJ2-7; 8 nucleotides align to TRBD2. With 8 bases clipped from V and 5 bases from J, the junction kept 8 bases outside the gene matches. Germline lookup yields CDR1 MNHNY and CDR2 SVGAGI (reference sequence). The CDR3 extends over 13 amino acids. CDR3 in DNA: TGTGCCAGCGAGGATTTTAGCGGGAACGAGCAGTACTTC. It encodes CASEDFSGNEQYF.

This chain joins TRBV29-1 and TRBJ2-7; 10 bases align to TRBD1. The J segment lost 7 bases and the V segment lost 3 bases, leaving 3 bases of the junction unmatched. There are 12 residues in the CDR3. Germline-derived CDR1 and CDR2 are SQVTM and ANQGSEA. This CDR3 reads CSVDGTGDEQYF. The CDR3 DNA reads TGCAGCGTTGACGGGACAGGGGATGAGCAGTACTTC.

Turning to this clonotype: Being one base from a much bigger clone, this may be a read error. The chain joins TRBV15 to TRBJ2-1; TRBD2 is a possible D gene (5 bases). This CDR3 comprises 14 residues. Germline V gene data show CDR1 as LNHNV and CDR2 as YYDKDF (reference sequence). CDR3 DNA: TGTGCCACCAGCATGTGGGAGAACTACAATGACCAGTTCTTC. It yields the protein CATSMWENYNDQFF.

This clonotype was seen ten or more times. This rearrangement joins TRBV11-2 to TRBJ2-3; 12 bases match TRBD2. The CDR3 consists of 16 residues. CDR1 and CDR2 from the germline V gene are SGHAT and FQNNGV. V dropped 4 bases and J dropped 3; count of bases not matched to a gene: 5. In nucleotides, the CDR3 is TGTGCCAGCAGCTCGACCGGGACTAGCGGGACAGATACGCAGTATTTT. Translation: CASSSTGTSGTDTQYF.

There are many counts of this clonotype. This sequence joins TRBV7-6 and TRBJ2-3, with D perhaps matching TRBD2 (5 bases). This CDR3 spans 14 amino acids. CDR1 and CDR2 from the germline V gene are SGHVS and FNYEAQ. Trimming took off 1 base at V and 6 bases at J, with 11 bases between the two ends. The CDR3 coding sequence is TGTGCCAGCAGCTTAGGGTTTACGGGGGATACGCAGTATTTT. It yields the protein CASSLGFTGDTQYF.

This clonotype was observed many times. The rearrangement joins TRBV4-1 to TRBJ2-5, with D unresolved. The length of the CDR3 is 17 residues. The V gene's germline CDR1 is MGHRA and CDR2 YSYEKL. V was cut by 4 bases and J by 2 bases, with 20 bases left in between. Here the CDR3 DNA reads TGCGCCAGCAGCCGACGCGATAGCAATAGGGCTCAAGAGACCCAGTACTTC. It encodes CASSRRDSNRAQETQYF.